One sample yielded the 8 T cell receptor beta chains listed below, sequenced in a study of siplizumab effects on memory and regulatory T cells. TCRdb's copy holds only in-frame clones and misses some; the assay was immunoSEQ multiplex PCR. This table has roughly 100,000 clones, approximately 94% appearing once. The sequenced sample consisted of CD4+ T cells sorted from blood. These TCRs come from a human donor in good health.

This chain uses TRBV7-8 with TRBJ1-1; D unresolved. CDR3 length equals 15 residues. Germline CDR1 SGHVS, CDR2 FQNEAQ. Trimming cost V 2 bases and J 0 bases, with 10 bases left between them. The CDR3: CASSLSSGMNTEAFF. CDR3 nucleotide sequence: TGTGCCAGCAGCTTATCTAGCGGAATGAACACTGAAGCTTTCTTT.

This chain joins TRBV9 and TRBJ1-1; D may be TRBD1 (6 bases). Looked up from germline, CDR1 is SGDLS and CDR2 is YYNGEE. The CDR3 is 16 residues long. V gave up 7 bases and J gave up 4 bases, with 23 bases separating them. The CDR3 region has the DNA TGTGCCAGCGGGACATCGCTTTCGGCCAGGGGCACTGAAGCTTTCTTT. Its translation is CASGTSLSARGTEAFF. Full variable domain (missing parts from reference TRBV9 and TRBJ1-1): DSGVTQTPKHLITATGQRVTLRCSPRSGDLSVYWYQQSLDQGLQFLIQYYNGEERAKGNILERFSAQQFPDLHSELNLSSLELGDSALYFCASGTSLSARGTEAFFGQGTRLTVV.

The J gene is TRBJ1-1, the V gene TRBV2, with D possibly matching TRBD1 (5 bases). V was pared by 10 bases and J by 4 bases, with 19 bases between. Germline CDR1 reads SNHLY; CDR2 reads FYNNEI. The CDR3 covers 14 residues. The CDR3 DNA follows: TGTGCCACCGGGCAGGAGGGAAGGGGCACTGAAGCTTTCTTT. Its protein is CATGQEGRGTEAFF. The whole variable domain, filled in from reference TRBV2 and TRBJ1-1, reads EPEVTQTPSHQVTQMGQEVILRCVPISNHLYFYWYRQILGQKVEFLVSFYNNEISEKSEIFDDQFSVERPDGSNFTLKIRSTKLEDSAMYFCATGQEGRGTEAFFGQGTRLTVV.

The V and J genes are TRBV18 and TRBJ1-5, with D possibly TRBD1 on 6 matching bases. The V gene's germline CDR1 is KGHSH and CDR2 LQKENI. The CDR3 loop spans 15 amino acids. The V and J ends lost 2 bases and 6 bases respectively, with 14 bases between them. The CDR3: CASSPFGGASQPQHF. The DNA for the CDR3 is TGTGCCAGCTCACCATTCGGGGGCGCATCTCAGCCCCAGCATTTT.

CDR3 DNA sequence: TGCGCCAGCAGCTCGGCCCGCGACTGGCGGGAGGTCGATGAGCAGTTCTTC. Amino acid sequence: CASSSARDWREVDEQFF. The genes are TRBV5-1 and TRBJ2-1, with 8 bases aligning to TRBD2. V gave up 3 bases and J gave up 8 bases; unmatched junction bases: 16. The CDR3 loop spans 17 amino acids. Germline V gives CDR1 SGHRS, CDR2 YFSETQ.

The rearrangement joins TRBV30 to TRBJ1-1; TRBD1 is a possible D gene (6 bases). CDR3 length: 11 amino acids. CDR1 and CDR2 from the germline V gene are GTSNPN and SVGIG (reference sequence). V shed 3 bases and J shed 11 bases, with 13 bases lying between them. DNA for the CDR3: TGTGCCTGGAGCCCCGGACAGACGGCTTTCTTT. Its translation is CAWSPGQTAFF. Supplemented by reference TRBV30 and TRBJ1-1, the full variable domain reads SQTIHQWPATLVQPVGSPLSLECTVEGTSNPNLYWYRQAAGRGLQLLFYSVGIGQISSEVPQNLSASRPQDRQFILSSKKLLLSDSGFYLCAWSPGQTAFFGQGTRLTVV.

The rearrangement uses TRBV6-5 and TRBJ2-2; no clear D gene. The CDR3 has 14 residues. The germline CDR1 and CDR2 sequences are MNHEY and SVGAGI. V was cut by 0 bases and J by 5 bases, with 7 bases left in between. The CDR3 nucleotides are TGTGCCAGCAGTTACTCGCCCGAAACCGGGGAGCTGTTTTTT. Amino acids: CASSYSPETGELFF.

The rearrangement joins TRBV30 to TRBJ2-7; TRBD1 aligns across 7 bases. V was clipped by 1 base and J by 6 bases; unmatched bases: 6. The CDR3 totals 13 residues. In germline, CDR1 is GTSNPN, CDR2 SVGIG (reference sequence). The CDR3 sequence is CAWSDDRALEQYF. The CDR3 DNA reads TGTGCCTGGAGTGACGACAGGGCCCTCGAGCAGTACTTC.